This T cell receptor (beta chain) was identified during a study of T cells after yellow fever vaccination. Findings and limits, study-wide: Clonotypes shared by both compartments, CD4 and CD8, made up a small share. Researchers cautioned that FACS-sorted repertoires could harbor abundant clonotypes contaminating from the bulk population.

A remark on this clonotype: As yet, its antigen is unknown.

Template switching with 5'RACE generated the TCR cDNA and added a universal primer site and UMIs. A single record per CDR3 protein comes from TCRdb applying MiXCR to the 5' RACE reads. The sample contains hundreds of thousands of distinct CDR3 sequences, 9% to 15% of which appear only once. The CDR3 is 12 amino acids. The germline V gene encodes CDR1 SQVTM and CDR2 ANQGSEA. V was pared by 4 bases and J by 6 bases, with 9 bases between. The specimen comprised PBMCs, sampled on the day of the yellow fever booster vaccination. This TCR was sampled from a man aged 30 to 39 who received the YFV17D yellow fever vaccine. The chain joins TRBV29-1 to TRBJ2-2; possibly TRBD2 for D (6 bases). The CDR3 loop reads CSVVAEAGELFF. In DNA, the CDR3 is TGCAGCGTTGTAGCGGAGGCCGGGGAGCTGTTTTTT.